This T cell receptor beta chain originates from a study of T cell responses to AZD1222 COVID-19 vaccine. Study observations and caveats: The study found Spike-specific TCR breadth and depth rose after two AZD1222 doses.

Profiled with immunoSEQ multiplex PCR; TCRdb holds only in-frame clones, not every one. Found here are 180,000 or so clones, 85% to 90% of them singletons; the top ten hold 3.5% to 4.5%. Turning to this clone: Its antigen is still unknown.

The input for sequencing was peripheral blood, taken 28 days after the second dose of the MenACWY control vaccine. This clonotype was obtained from an adult who received the MenACWY meningococcal vaccine as a control.

The CDR3 here is CASSQDREKLFF. The CDR3 DNA follows: TGTGCCAGCAGCCAAGATCGGGAAAAACTGTTTTTT. The V gene is TRBV14, the J gene TRBJ1-4, with D unclear. Per germline, CDR1 SGHDN and CDR2 FVKESK. This CDR3 has 12 amino acids. Trimming left V 0 bases short and J 8 bases short, with 4 bases between.